This T cell receptor beta chain came from a study of cytomegalovirus exposure and HLA in healthy donors. Study as a whole: The same platform was used for the 90 to 150 validation repertoires as for the 600 to 700 first-cohort repertoires, as reported in a later analysis.

Note on this clone: No antigen is known for it.

Using immunoSEQ multiplex PCR, the repertoire was profiled, and TCRdb retains in-frame clones only, with some absent. The sample contains approximately 120,000 clones, around 90% of which appear only once. Germline V gene data show CDR1 as LNHDA and CDR2 as SQIVND (reference sequence). The ends were cut back, 3 bases at V and 3 bases at J, with 14 bases in the middle. The CDR3 spans 15 residues. Regarding the study as a whole: There were under 200 TCR beta chains listed as cytomegalovirus-associated.

The TCR sequence derives from a woman aged 18-35 years in good health and CMV-seronegative. The sample was PBMCs. The gene calls are TRBV19 and TRBJ1-2; TRBD1 is a possible D gene (5 bases). CDR3 protein: CASSIVWGEDYGYTF. Here the CDR3 DNA reads TGTGCCAGTAGTATCGTTTGGGGGGAGGACTATGGCTACACCTTC.